These 24 T cell receptor beta chains came from one sample sequenced in a study of blood T cell repertoires in COVID-19. Assay used: immunoSEQ multiplex PCR; TCRdb lists only in-frame clones, some missing. The sample has roughly 340,000 clones; under 95% are singletons. Material: peripheral blood. These receptors all come from a woman aged 18 to 35 who had recovered from COVID-19.

The CDR3 spells CASSVGTGASGANVLTF. Here the CDR3 DNA reads TGTGCCAGCAGCGTCGGGACAGGTGCCTCTGGGGCCAACGTCCTGACTTTC. The chain employs TRBV9 and TRBJ2-6, with 8 bases that match TRBD1. CDR3 size: 17 residues. V shed 2 bases and J 0 bases; nucleotides not matched to a gene: 4. The germline CDR1 and CDR2 sequences are SGDLS and YYNGEE.

V and J are TRBV6-1 and TRBJ1-2, with D possibly TRBD1 on 6 matching bases. V lost 0 bases to trimming and J lost 6 bases, with 14 bases between them. CDR3 length: 15 residues. Per germline, CDR1 MNHNS and CDR2 SASEGT. The CDR3 DNA reads TGTGCCAGCAGTGAAGCGGCGGGGGGCGGGGATGGCTACACCTTC. Translation gives CASSEAAGGGDGYTF.

The V gene is TRBV9, the J gene TRBJ1-2, with a weak D call TRBD1 (5 bases). Trimming took 4 bases from V and 8 from J, leaving 27 bases between them. The CDR3 covers 17 residues. Per germline, CDR1 SGDLS and CDR2 YYNGEE. The chain's CDR3 is CASSTPVGGKGRIGYTF. The CDR3 nucleotides read TGTGCCAGCAGCACCCCCGTGGGGGGAAAGGGGAGGATAGGCTACACCTTC.

The V call is TRBV4-1, the J call TRBJ2-7; the D gene is possibly TRBD1 (7 bases). V dropped 1 base and J dropped 2 bases, with 15 bases sitting between them. CDR3 length equals 16 residues. Germline V gives CDR1 MGHRA, CDR2 YSYEKL. CDR3 in amino acids: CASSQGPQGGPYEQYV. The CDR3 DNA reads as TGCGCCAGCAGCCAAGGGCCGCAGGGGGGCCCCTACGAGCAGTACGTC.

The chain has TRBV6-2 or TRBV6-3 and TRBJ2-2, with D possibly TRBD2 on 6 matching bases. CDR1 is MNHEY, CDR2 SVGEGT, per germline. The V and J ends lost 5 bases and 6 bases respectively, with 16 bases between them. The CDR3 runs 15 residues. The DNA for the CDR3 is TGTGCCAGCAGTCTTAACACGGGAGAACCCGGGGAGCTGTTTTTT. Translating gives CASSLNTGEPGELFF.

This chain connects TRBV5-1 to TRBJ2-1; D may be TRBD2 (5 bases). Germline values: CDR1 SGHRS, CDR2 YFSETQ. V was pared by 5 bases and J by 8 bases, with 23 bases between. This CDR3 comprises 16 residues. CDR3 sequence (DNA): TGCGCCAGCAGTTCTAGGTCCGGGAATTCCGGAGATGAGCAGTTCTTC. Its protein product is CASSSRSGNSGDEQFF.

The chain couples TRBV27 to TRBJ1-5; D uncertain. This CDR3 has 13 amino acids. Between the trimmed V and J ends, which lost 6 bases and 7 bases, there was a span of 13 bases. Germline lookup yields CDR1 MNHEY and CDR2 SMNVEV (reference sequence). This CDR3 is CASSKGTVQPQHF. For the CDR3, the DNA is TGTGCCAGCAGCAAAGGTACAGTGCAGCCCCAGCATTTT.

The chain links TRBV24-1 to TRBJ2-2; 8 bases are a match to TRBD1. V lost 3 bases, J lost 10 bases, and 9 bases stayed unmatched. The CDR3 runs 15 residues. The germline CDR1 and CDR2 sequences are KGHDR and SFDVKD. The CDR3 region has the DNA TGTGCCACCAGTGATGCCGGGACAGGAGATGAGGAGCTGTTTTTT. This encodes CATSDAGTGDEELFF.

The chain employs TRBV19 and TRBJ2-1, with 11 positions matching TRBD2. With 3 bases clipped from V and 9 bases from J, the junction kept 7 bases outside the gene matches. Germline V gene sequence: CDR1 LNHDA, CDR2 SQIVND (reference sequence). There are 15 residues in the CDR3. The DNA of the CDR3 is TGTGCCAGTAGTATCGGTAGCGGGAGGGCCGGTGAGCAGTTCTTC. This encodes CASSIGSGRAGEQFF.

The V and J genes are TRBV27 and TRBJ2-3; TRBD2 aligns across 9 bases. V shed 6 bases and J 3 bases; nucleotides not matched to a gene: 7. The CDR3 is made up of 15 amino acids. CDR1 and CDR2 from the germline V gene are MNHEY and SMNVEV (reference sequence). The CDR3 nucleotides read TGTGCCAGCAGCGTCCGACTAGCGGTAACAGATACGCAGTATTTT. It yields the protein CASSVRLAVTDTQYF.

The chain uses TRBV11-3 and TRBJ2-1, with a possible D match to TRBD2 (6 bases). Germline V gene data show CDR1 as SGHNT and CDR2 as YENEEA. The CDR3 has 15 residues. V dropped 2 bases and J dropped 0 bases, with 8 bases sitting between them. CDR3 protein: CASSLLAFSYNEQFF. Here the CDR3 DNA reads TGTGCCAGCAGCTTACTAGCGTTCTCCTACAATGAGCAGTTCTTC.

V and J are TRBV2 and TRBJ1-5, with D maybe TRBD1 (6 bases). The CDR3 has 16 residues. CDR1 and CDR2 from the germline V gene are SNHLY and FYNNEI. The V and J ends lost 6 bases and 6 bases respectively, with 21 bases between them. The CDR3 DNA follows: TGTGCCAGCAGGGGCGAACTCACAGGGTTCGGTCAGCCCCAGCATTTT. Its translation: CASRGELTGFGQPQHF.

The rearrangement uses TRBV21-1 and TRBJ2-1; TRBD2 was called by the table and not checked on the DNA. TRBV21-1 is annotated as a pseudogene. CDR3 size: 18 residues. The chain's CDR3 is CASSKGGLAGCSYNEQFF. The CDR3 DNA reads TGTGCCAGCAGCAAAGGGGGGTTAGCGGGGTGCTCCTACAATGAGCAGTTCTTC.

J is TRBJ2-1 and V is TRBV6-2 or TRBV6-3; 16 bases align to TRBD2. Germline CDR1 and CDR2: MNHEY and SVGEGT. With 5 bases clipped from V and 5 bases from J, the junction kept 3 bases outside the gene matches. CDR3 length: 16 residues. CDR3: CASSPGTSGRDNEQFF. The CDR3 DNA reads as TGTGCCAGCAGTCCAGGGACTAGCGGGAGGGACAATGAGCAGTTCTTC.

The chain couples TRBV11-3 to TRBJ2-5; 9 nucleotides line up with TRBD2. Losses at the gene ends were 4 bases for V and 4 bases for J; bases not matched to a gene: 4. Germline V CDR1 and CDR2: SGHNT, YENEEA. This CDR3 is 14 amino acids long. The CDR3 DNA reads as TGTGCCAGCAGCTCCTTAGCGGGAGTAGAGACCCAGTACTTC. Its translation is CASSSLAGVETQYF.

CDR3 region: CASSLQDRAKTQYF. CDR3 bases: TGTGCCAGCAGTTTACAAGACAGGGCCAAGACCCAGTACTTC. The rearrangement links TRBV28 to TRBJ2-5; 7 bases line up with TRBD1. The germline CDR1 and CDR2 sequences are MDHEN and SYDVKM. Losses at the gene ends were 2 bases for V and 6 bases for J; bases not matched to a gene: 6. This CDR3 spans 14 amino acids. Looking up the rest from reference TRBV28 and TRBJ2-5 gives the full variable domain: DVKVTQSSRYLVKRTGEKVFLECVQDMDHENMFWYRQDPGLGLRLIYFSYDVKMKEKGDIPEGYSVSREKKERFSLILESASTNQTSMYLCASSLQDRAKTQYFGPGTRLLVL.

The rearrangement joins TRBV6-2 or TRBV6-3 to TRBJ2-7, with 13 bases lining up with TRBD2. This CDR3 has 15 residues. The V and J ends lost 5 bases and 4 bases, in that order; junction bases with no gene match: 5. The germline V gene has CDR1 MNHEY and CDR2 SVGEGT. Here the CDR3 DNA reads TGTGCCAGCAGTCACTGGACTAGCGGGAGATACGAGCAGTACGTC. This sequence encodes CASSHWTSGRYEQYV.

The chain has TRBV6-5 and TRBJ1-5, with 9 bases aligning to TRBD1. The length of the CDR3 is 13 residues. V shed 11 bases and J 7 bases; nucleotides not matched to a gene: 9. Per germline, CDR1 MNHEY and CDR2 SVGAGI. The CDR3 DNA reads as TGTGCCGGCCTACAGGGGGCTTTCCAGCCCCAGCATTTT. Residues: CAGLQGAFQPQHF.

The chain is built from TRBV4-3 and TRBJ2-3, with D perhaps TRBD2 (5 bases). The CDR3 sequence is 16 residues long. CDR1 LGHNA and CDR2 YSLEER come from the germline V gene. Trimming pared 0 bases from V and 4 bases from J, leaving 14 bases between. The CDR3 loop is CASSQDPRERADTQYF. CDR3 in DNA: TGCGCCAGCAGCCAAGATCCGAGGGAGCGTGCAGATACGCAGTATTTT.

The chain recombines TRBV19 with TRBJ2-5; D is unclear. V lost 4 bases and J lost 4, with 10 bases in between. The CDR3 spans 13 residues. Germline V gene lookup returns CDR1 LNHDA and CDR2 SQIVND (reference sequence). CDR3 region: CASSTRHRETQYF. Here the CDR3 DNA reads TGTGCCAGTAGTACTCGACACCGAGAGACCCAGTACTTC.

This CDR3 is CASSHGTSGSPIGDTQYF. The CDR3 nucleotides read TGCGCCAGCAGCCACGGGACTAGCGGGAGTCCTATAGGGGATACGCAGTATTTT. J is TRBJ2-3 and V is TRBV4-1, with 14 bases identical to TRBD2. V lost 3 bases, J lost 6 bases, and 11 bases stayed unmatched. The V gene's germline CDR1 is MGHRA and CDR2 YSYEKL. This CDR3 comprises 18 residues.

CDR3 amino acids: CASSGEGDTQYF. DNA of the CDR3: TGTGCCAGTAGTGGGGAGGGGGATACGCAGTATTTT. This chain joins TRBV19 and TRBJ2-3, with 7 bases aligning to TRBD2. Germline values: CDR1 LNHDA, CDR2 SQIVND (reference sequence). V was clipped by 5 bases and J by 6 bases; unmatched bases: 2. The CDR3 consists of 12 residues.

The chain is built from TRBV12-3 or TRBV12-4 and TRBJ1-2; TRBD1 agrees at 9 bases. The trim removed 6 bases at V and 3 bases at J, leaving 2 bases unmatched. This CDR3 contains 13 residues. CDR3 DNA sequence: TGTGCCAGCAGGCGGGACAGGGACTATGGCTACACCTTC. Translating gives CASRRDRDYGYTF.

This clone was found once. The chain employs TRBV27 and TRBJ2-7; 14 bases are shared with TRBD2. Germline lookup yields CDR1 MNHEY and CDR2 SMNVEV (reference sequence). Trimming at V came to 5 bases and at J to 1 base, leaving 10 bases not matched to a gene. The CDR3 is made up of 18 amino acids. CDR3 sequence reads: CASSTHPGLAGGSYEQYV. CDR3 nucleotides: TGTGCCAGCAGTACACACCCCGGACTAGCGGGAGGTTCCTACGAGCAGTACGTC.